This T cell receptor (beta chain) was identified in a study of blood T cell repertoires in COVID-19. With 3 bases clipped from V and 0 bases from J, the junction kept 5 bases outside the gene matches. The length of the CDR3 is 18 residues. Germline CDR1 GTSNPN, CDR2 SVGIG (reference sequence). This clone came up once. Profiled with immunoSEQ multiplex PCR; TCRdb holds only in-frame clones, not every one. The data show over 45,000 clones, with 75% to 85% seen just once and approximately 7% held by the top ten. The V and J genes are TRBV30 and TRBJ2-1; TRBD2 aligns across 16 bases. Input material: peripheral blood. This sequence originates from a man in his fifties or sixties with acute or convalescent COVID-19. The CDR3 reads CAWSSGTSGGASYNEQFF. CDR3 DNA sequence: TGTGCCTGGAGCTCCGGGACTAGCGGGGGGGCCTCCTACAATGAGCAGTTCTTC. Full variable domain (remainder filled in from reference TRBV30 and TRBJ2-1): SQTIHQWPATLVQPVGSPLSLECTVEGTSNPNLYWYRQAAGRGLQLLFYSVGIGQISSEVPQNLSASRPQDRQFILSSKKLLLSDSGFYLCAWSSGTSGGASYNEQFFGPGTRLTVL.